This T cell receptor (beta chain) was retrieved from a study of shared T cell receptors in the human thymus. Repertoires were generated with immunoSEQ multiplex PCR, while TCRdb's copy carries only in-frame clones and drops some. The data show about 500,000 clones, with about 84% seen just once and more than 0.01% held by the top ten. Germline V gene lookup returns CDR1 MNHNS and CDR2 SASEGT. V shed 6 bases and J shed 2 bases, with 13 bases lying between them. This CDR3 contains 14 residues. This same sample was also taken into another study, of human thymus T cells. From that report: Thymic resections from corrective heart surgery supplied the tissue.

The sequencing sample was made of thymocytes. The genes are TRBV6-1 and TRBJ1-2; maybe TRBD1 (5 bases). The TCR was taken from a boy less than two years old with a congenital heart defect. The CDR3 bases are TGTGCCAGCAGCCCCGCGGGGCCGAACTATGGCTACACCTTC. Translating it yields CASSPAGPNYGYTF.